This is a list of T cell receptor beta chains from one sample in a study of blood T cell repertoires in COVID-19. The repertoire was sequenced with immunoSEQ multiplex PCR; TCRdb's copy has only in-frame clones and lacks some. This sample yields about 230,000 clones, of which less than 90% are seen a single time; roughly 2.7% belongs to the top ten. The sample comprised peripheral blood. The receptors originated from a woman in her seventies with active or convalescent COVID-19. Both conserved end residues are part of each CDR3. Each record gives: V gene, J gene, D gene, clone size, CDR3 DNA, CDR3 protein. A D gene is named only where the DNA matches it firmly. Only some rows state a clone size, as once, few, many or a class for expanded clones.

V: TRBV20-1; J: TRBJ2-7; D: TRBD1; size: NA; DNA: TGCAGTGCTAGTAGGACAGGGGTTTCGATCGAGCAGTACTTC; CDR3: CSASRTGVSIEQYF
V: TRBV11-2; J: TRBJ2-5; D: TRBD1; size: once; DNA: TGTGCCAGCAGCCCGCGGACAGGGGGAGAGACCCAGTACTTC; CDR3: CASSPRTGGETQYF
V: TRBV18; J: TRBJ2-7; D: NA; size: NA; DNA: TGTGCCAGCTCATCGAGCTCCTACGAGCAGTACTTC; CDR3: CASSSSSYEQYF
V: TRBV6-5; J: TRBJ1-5; D: NA; size: NA; DNA: TGTGCCAGCAACACCTGGAATCAGCCCCAGCATTTT; CDR3: CASNTWNQPQHF
V: TRBV27; J: TRBJ1-6; D: TRBD1; size: NA; DNA: TGTGCCAGCAGTTTATTGGGACAGGGGTATTCACCCCTCCACTTT; CDR3: CASSLLGQGYSPLHF
V: TRBV30; J: TRBJ2-2; D: TRBD1; size: once; DNA: TGTGCCTGCGGGACAGATGGGAACACCGGGGAGCTGTTTTTT; CDR3: CACGTDGNTGELFF
V: TRBV18; J: TRBJ2-1; D: NA; size: NA; DNA: TGTGCCAGCTCACCACCATCCAGGTTGGACAATGAGCAGTTCTTC; CDR3: CASSPPSRLDNEQFF
V: TRBV5-1; J: TRBJ1-4; D: NA; size: few; DNA: TGCGCCAGCAGCAACGGACAGTCGAATGAAAAACTGTTTTTT; CDR3: CASSNGQSNEKLFF
V: TRBV7-8; J: TRBJ2-1; D: TRBD2; size: NA; DNA: TGTGCCAGCAGCCGAGGCCGACTAGCGGGCAACAATGAGCAGTTCTTC; CDR3: CASSRGRLAGNNEQFF
V: TRBV5-1; J: TRBJ1-4; D: NA; size: NA; DNA: TGCGCCAGCAGCTTGGGAGCGGTGGATGAAAAACTGTTTTTT; CDR3: CASSLGAVDEKLFF
V: TRBV28; J: TRBJ1-1; D: TRBD1; size: NA; DNA: TGTGCCAGCTTAAACCCGGGACAGGGGTGGACTGAAGCTTTCTTT; CDR3: CASLNPGQGWTEAFF
V: TRBV5-1; J: TRBJ2-5; D: NA; size: NA; DNA: TGCGCCAGCAGCTTGGCCGGGACTCTTCAAGAGACCCAGTACTTC; CDR3: CASSLAGTLQETQYF
V: TRBV6-5; J: TRBJ1-1; D: NA; size: NA; DNA: TGTGCCAGCAGCCGGACTGTGGACACTGAAGCTTTCTTT; CDR3: CASSRTVDTEAFF
V: TRBV7-9; J: TRBJ2-2; D: TRBD2; size: NA; DNA: TGTGCCAGCAGCTCCGCCAGAGCGGGGGGGCGGTTCGGGGAGCTGTTTTTT; CDR3: CASSSARAGGRFGELFF
V: TRBV4-1; J: TRBJ2-5; D: NA; size: once; DNA: TGCGCCAGCAGCCAACAAGACTTACAAGAGACCCAGTACTTC; CDR3: CASSQQDLQETQYF
V: TRBV6-2/TRBV6-3; J: TRBJ2-1; D: TRBD1; size: NA; DNA: TGTGCCAGCAGTTACTTGGGACAGTACAATGAGCAGTTCTTC; CDR3: CASSYLGQYNEQFF
V: TRBV3-1/TRBV3-2; J: TRBJ2-1; D: NA; size: NA; DNA: TGTGCCAGCAGCCCGAGTCGACTACTCTACAATGAGCAGTTCTTC; CDR3: CASSPSRLLYNEQFF
V: TRBV5-1; J: TRBJ2-1; D: NA; size: NA; DNA: TGCGCCAGCGGTGGGGGGACTTACGCTGCGGATGAGCAGTTCTTC; CDR3: CASGGGTYAADEQFF
V: TRBV29-1; J: TRBJ1-2; D: TRBD1; size: NA; DNA: TGCAGCGTTGCCTGGGACAGGGCTGACTATGGCTACACCTTC; CDR3: CSVAWDRADYGYTF
V: TRBV6-1; J: TRBJ2-7; D: NA; size: NA; DNA: TGTGCCAGCAGTGAGCGGTATCGAAGCCACGAGCAGTACTTC; CDR3: CASSERYRSHEQYF
V: TRBV19; J: TRBJ1-5; D: NA; size: NA; DNA: TGTGCCAGTGAAAGGGCGGGGGGGCAGCCCCAGCATTTT; CDR3: CASERAGGQPQHF
V: TRBV9; J: TRBJ1-3; D: NA; size: NA; DNA: TGTGCCAGCAGCGTAGGAGGGCTGAGCTCTGGAAACACCATATATTTT; CDR3: CASSVGGLSSGNTIYF
V: TRBV3-1/TRBV3-2; J: TRBJ1-2; D: TRBD1; size: NA; DNA: TGTGCCAGCAGCCCCAGGGGACAGGGTGCCTATGGCTACACCTTC; CDR3: CASSPRGQGAYGYTF
V: TRBV24-1; J: TRBJ2-1; D: TRBD2; size: NA; DNA: TGTGCCACCAGTGATACTACAAAGCGGGGGGGCGGGCAGTTCTTC; CDR3: CATSDTTKRGGGQFF
V: TRBV5-1; J: TRBJ1-1; D: NA; size: once; DNA: TGCGCCAGCAGCTCCCCCCAGACTGGCAACACTGAAGCTTTCTTT; CDR3: CASSSPQTGNTEAFF
V: TRBV7-2; J: TRBJ2-3; D: TRBD2; size: NA; DNA: TGTGCCAGCAGCTTAATAGGCGGGGGGGCGGCGGCAGATACGCAGTATTTT; CDR3: CASSLIGGGAAADTQYF